Listed here are 18 T cell receptor beta chains from one sample, sequenced in a study of blood T cell repertoires in COVID-19. The table came from immunoSEQ multiplex PCR; TCRdb's copy has only in-frame clones and leaves some out. The sample contains about 200,000 clones, about 88% of which appear only once. The source material was PBMCs or T cells enriched from blood (not recorded which). Every receptor here comes from a woman aged 25 to 45 who had been exposed to COVID-19.

This clone occurred once. The rearrangement joins TRBV5-1 to TRBJ2-2; D call uncertain. CDR3 size: 14 residues. Germline CDR1 reads SGHRS; CDR2 reads YFSETQ. The V gene lost 4 bases and the J gene lost 6 bases, with 13 bases spanning the gap. The CDR3 reads CASSERIAAGELFF. Written as DNA, the CDR3 is TGCGCCAGCAGCGAACGAATAGCAGCCGGGGAGCTGTTTTTT.

The V and J genes are TRBV29-1 and TRBJ2-2; TRBD2 matches at 9 bases. Germline values: CDR1 SQVTM, CDR2 ANQGSEA. The CDR3 spans 16 residues. Losses at the gene ends were 4 bases for V and 2 bases for J; bases not matched to a gene: 8. This CDR3 is CSVVLAGDSNTGELFF. CDR3 nucleotides: TGCAGCGTTGTATTAGCGGGGGATTCTAACACCGGGGAGCTGTTTTTT.

The chain joins TRBV5-1 to TRBJ2-1; tentative D call: TRBD2 (6 bases). Deletions cut 4 bases from V and 8 bases from J, with 13 bases between. Germline lookup yields CDR1 SGHRS and CDR2 YFSETQ. The CDR3 has 13 amino acids. CDR3 DNA sequence: TGCGCCAGCAGCCCGCGGGGTTGGGATGAGCAGTTCTTC. It encodes CASSPRGWDEQFF.

The rearrangement links TRBV2 to TRBJ1-5; 10 bases are shared with TRBD1. The V gene end was trimmed by 6 bases and the J gene end by 5 bases; junction bases not matched to a gene: 7. Germline values: CDR1 SNHLY, CDR2 FYNNEI. This CDR3 is 15 amino acids long. The CDR3 protein is CASRGRQGADQPQHF. The CDR3 DNA sequence: TGTGCCAGCAGGGGGCGACAGGGGGCCGATCAGCCCCAGCATTTT.

The chain has TRBV5-4 and TRBJ2-7; 8 bases are a match to TRBD1. This CDR3 region has 15 residues. After removal of 4 bases from V and 1 base from J, the junction contained 7 bases not matched to a gene. In germline, CDR1 is SGHNT, CDR2 YYREEE (reference sequence). This CDR3 reads CASSLPGQVSYEQYF. Here the CDR3 DNA reads TGTGCCAGCAGCCTACCGGGACAGGTTTCCTACGAGCAGTACTTC.

The genes are TRBV6-2 or TRBV6-3 and TRBJ2-1; no firm D call. V dropped 4 bases and J dropped 13 bases, with 11 bases sitting between them. Per germline, CDR1 MNHEY and CDR2 SVGEGT. CDR3 length: 11 amino acids. This CDR3 is CASSLESRQFF. CDR3 DNA sequence: TGTGCCAGCAGTTTAGAAAGTCGACAGTTCTTC.

The chain has TRBV28 and TRBJ1-5; D call uncertain. This CDR3 spans 15 amino acids. V was trimmed by 7 bases and J by 4 bases, leaving 17 bases between them. CDR1 MDHEN and CDR2 SYDVKM come from the germline V gene. The CDR3 DNA reads as TGTGCCAGCAAAACTCAACCGGGTTCTAATCAGCCCCAGCATTTT. As protein: CASKTQPGSNQPQHF.

The genes are TRBV7-8 and TRBJ1-5, with D maybe TRBD1 (6 bases). CDR3 size: 13 residues. Germline V gives CDR1 SGHVS, CDR2 FQNEAQ. The V end was cut by 5 bases, the J end by 4 bases, with 9 bases between. The CDR3 reads CASSRGTNQPQHF. CDR3 nucleotide sequence: TGTGCCAGCAGCCGAGGGACAAATCAGCCCCAGCATTTT.

The chain carries TRBV10-3 and TRBJ2-1; D might be TRBD2 (6 bases). V gave up 10 bases and J gave up 9 bases, with 22 bases separating them. This CDR3 is 14 amino acids long. From germline, CDR1 is ENHRY and CDR2 SYGVKD. The CDR3 DNA follows: TGTGCCACCACTCTGAGACTAGAGTTCCCTGAGCAGTTCTTC. Protein sequence: CATTLRLEFPEQFF.

The V call is TRBV25-1, the J call TRBJ1-4; maybe TRBD1 (6 bases). In germline, CDR1 is MGHDK, CDR2 SYGVNS. V lost 2 bases, J lost 2 bases, and 9 bases lay in between. This CDR3 is 15 amino acids long. The CDR3 DNA sequence: TGTGCCAGCAGTGAAGGGGGGGCGACTAATGAAAAACTGTTTTTT. It specifies CASSEGGATNEKLFF.

The chain combines TRBV5-1 with TRBJ2-3, with TRBD2 identical over 13 bases. This CDR3 contains 15 residues. Germline values: CDR1 SGHRS, CDR2 YFSETQ. The ends lost 0 bases at V and 11 bases at J; junction bases unmatched: 6. CDR3 sequence (DNA): TGCGCCAGCAGCTTGGGTACTAGCGGGGGGGCAGGGCAGTATTTT. Its translation: CASSLGTSGGAGQYF. Full variable domain (outside the CDR3, taken from reference TRBV5-1 and TRBJ2-3): KAGVTQTPRYLIKTRGQQVTLSCSPISGHRSVSWYQQTPGQGLQFLFEYFSETQRNKGNFPGRFSGRQFSNSRSEMNVSTLELGDSALYLCASSLGTSGGAGQYFGPGTRLTVL.

The CDR3 DNA reads as TGTGCCAGCACCTTGGGGCCTGCAGGGGGAAGTGGATATGGCTACACCTTC. It specifies CASTLGPAGGSGYGYTF. The chain links TRBV7-9 to TRBJ1-2; 7 bases align to TRBD1. The V gene's germline CDR1 is SEHNR and CDR2 FQNEAQ (reference sequence). This CDR3 is built from 17 residues. Unmatched junction bases numbered 19, after V lost 7 bases and J lost 5 bases.

Worth noting for this clone: The junction departs from germline at one end; a sequencing error may be responsible. V and J are TRBV19 and TRBJ2-3; D possibly corresponds to TRBD1 (6 bases). Germline V gene lookup returns CDR1 LNHDA and CDR2 SQIVND (reference sequence). The CDR3 covers 10 residues. The CDR3, as DNA: TGTGCCAGGGGGGCTGAGGGTGGGGATTTT. It encodes CARGAEGGDF.

The chain is built from TRBV7-8 and TRBJ2-7, with 11 bases identical to TRBD1. The V segment lost 5 bases and the J segment 5 bases; nucleotides outside the gene matches: 8. The length of the CDR3 is 15 residues. CDR1 and CDR2 from the germline V gene are SGHVS and FQNEAQ. The CDR3 nucleotides are TGTGCCAGCAGCCTCGGACAGGGGGCAAGGGACGAGCAGTACTTC. This sequence encodes CASSLGQGARDEQYF.

This clone was found many times. This chain links TRBV6-5 with TRBJ1-1; a possible D gene is TRBD1 (5 bases). Trimming removed 6 bases at V and 3 bases at J, with 14 bases between. Germline CDR1 is MNHEY and CDR2 is SVGAGI. The CDR3 is 14 amino acids. CDR3 sequence (DNA): TGTGCCAGCAGGGTGCAGGGTGCTCACACTGAAGCTTTCTTT. This gives the protein CASRVQGAHTEAFF.

The chain employs TRBV3-1 (or the pseudogene TRBV3-2) and TRBJ2-7, with TRBD2 as a possible D gene (5 bases). Trimming cost V 0 bases and J 6 bases, with 12 bases left between them. Germline V gene data show CDR1 as LGHDT and CDR2 as YNNKEL (reference sequence). The CDR3 runs to 14 residues. This CDR3 is CASSQDGARGEQYF. DNA of the CDR3: TGTGCCAGCAGCCAAGATGGCGCCCGGGGCGAGCAGTACTTC.

CDR3 sequence (DNA): TGCGCCAGCATTTCAGGGGTCGAGCAGTACTTC. The encoded protein is CASISGVEQYF. This rearrangement joins TRBV10-2 to TRBJ2-7; weak D call: TRBD1 (6 bases). CDR1 and CDR2 (germline): WSHSY, SAAADI. V was cut by 7 bases and J by 6 bases, with 10 bases left in between. The CDR3 extends over 11 amino acids.

DNA for the CDR3: TGTGCCAGTAGTACCTCCGGCCGGGACAGGGGGAACACTGAAGCTTTCTTT. It encodes CASSTSGRDRGNTEAFF. The chain carries TRBV19 and TRBJ1-1, with TRBD1 matching 10 bases. CDR3 size: 17 residues. In germline, CDR1 is LNHDA, CDR2 SQIVND (reference sequence). The V and J ends lost 4 bases and 1 base, in that order; junction bases with no gene match: 9.